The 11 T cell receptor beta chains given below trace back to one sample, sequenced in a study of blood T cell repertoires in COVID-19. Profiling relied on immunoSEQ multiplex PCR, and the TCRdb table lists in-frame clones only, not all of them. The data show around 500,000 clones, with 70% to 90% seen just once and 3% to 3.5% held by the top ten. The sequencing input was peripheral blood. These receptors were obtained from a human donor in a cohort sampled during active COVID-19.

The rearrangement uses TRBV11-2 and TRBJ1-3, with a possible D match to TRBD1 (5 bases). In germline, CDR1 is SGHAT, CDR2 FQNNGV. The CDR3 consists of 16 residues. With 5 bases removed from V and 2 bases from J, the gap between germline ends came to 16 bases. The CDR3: CASSPLIGVAGNTIYF. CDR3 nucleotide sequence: TGTGCCAGCAGCCCATTAATAGGGGTGGCTGGAAACACCATATATTTT.

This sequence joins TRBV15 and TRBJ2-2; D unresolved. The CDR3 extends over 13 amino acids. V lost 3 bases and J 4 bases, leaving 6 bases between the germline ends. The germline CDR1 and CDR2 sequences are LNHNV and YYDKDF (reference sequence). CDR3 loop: CATSRSPTGELFF. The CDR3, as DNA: TGTGCCACCAGCAGGTCTCCCACCGGGGAGCTGTTTTTT.

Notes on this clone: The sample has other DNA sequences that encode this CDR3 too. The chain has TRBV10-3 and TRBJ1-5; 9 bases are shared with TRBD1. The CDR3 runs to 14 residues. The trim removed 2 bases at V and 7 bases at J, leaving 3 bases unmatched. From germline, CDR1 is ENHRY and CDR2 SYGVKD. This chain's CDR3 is CAISERTGEQPQHF. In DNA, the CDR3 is TGTGCCATCAGTGAGAGGACAGGGGAGCAGCCCCAGCATTTT.

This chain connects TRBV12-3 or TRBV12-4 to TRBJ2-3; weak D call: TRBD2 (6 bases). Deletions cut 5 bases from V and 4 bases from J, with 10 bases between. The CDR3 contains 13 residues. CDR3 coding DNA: TGTGCCAGCAGTCGGAGGGGTTCAGATACGCAGTATTTT. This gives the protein CASSRRGSDTQYF.

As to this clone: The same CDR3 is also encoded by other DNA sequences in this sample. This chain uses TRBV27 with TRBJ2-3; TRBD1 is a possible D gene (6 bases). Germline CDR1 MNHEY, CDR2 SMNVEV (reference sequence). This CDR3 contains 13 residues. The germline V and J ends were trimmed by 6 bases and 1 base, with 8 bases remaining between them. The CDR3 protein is CASRRTGTDTQYF. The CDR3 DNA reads TGTGCCAGCAGGCGGACAGGCACAGATACGCAGTATTTT.

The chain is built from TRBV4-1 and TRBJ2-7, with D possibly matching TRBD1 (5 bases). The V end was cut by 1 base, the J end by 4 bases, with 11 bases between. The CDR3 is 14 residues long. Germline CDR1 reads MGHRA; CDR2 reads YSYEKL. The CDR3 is CASSQVVQAYEQYF. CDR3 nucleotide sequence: TGCGCCAGCAGCCAAGTTGTACAGGCTTACGAGCAGTACTTC.

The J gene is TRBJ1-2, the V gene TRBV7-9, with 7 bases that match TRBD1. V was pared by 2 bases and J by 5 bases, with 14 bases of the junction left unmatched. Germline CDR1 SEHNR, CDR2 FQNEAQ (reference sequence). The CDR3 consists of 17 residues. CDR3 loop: CASSLLGTGAVNYGYTF. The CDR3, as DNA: TGTGCCAGCAGCTTATTAGGAACAGGGGCGGTGAATTATGGCTACACCTTC.

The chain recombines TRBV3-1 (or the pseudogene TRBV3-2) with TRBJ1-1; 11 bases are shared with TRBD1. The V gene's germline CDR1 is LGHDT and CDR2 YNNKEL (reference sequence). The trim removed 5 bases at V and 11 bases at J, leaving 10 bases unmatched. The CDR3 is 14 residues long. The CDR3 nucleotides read TGTGCCAGCAGCGCAGGACAGGGGGCGATAACGGCTTTCTTT. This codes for CASSAGQGAITAFF.

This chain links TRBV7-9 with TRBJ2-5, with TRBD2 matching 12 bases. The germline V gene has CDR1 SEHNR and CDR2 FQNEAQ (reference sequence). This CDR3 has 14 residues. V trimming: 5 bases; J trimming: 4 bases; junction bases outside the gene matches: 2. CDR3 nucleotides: TGTGCCAGCAGCCCTAGCGGGAGGGGAGAGACCCAGTACTTC. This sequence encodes CASSPSGRGETQYF.

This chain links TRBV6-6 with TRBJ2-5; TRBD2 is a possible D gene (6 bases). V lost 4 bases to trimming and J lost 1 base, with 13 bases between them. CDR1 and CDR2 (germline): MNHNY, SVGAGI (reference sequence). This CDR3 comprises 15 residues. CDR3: CASSWPLAPQETQYF. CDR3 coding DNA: TGTGCCAGCAGTTGGCCCCTAGCGCCCCAAGAGACCCAGTACTTC.

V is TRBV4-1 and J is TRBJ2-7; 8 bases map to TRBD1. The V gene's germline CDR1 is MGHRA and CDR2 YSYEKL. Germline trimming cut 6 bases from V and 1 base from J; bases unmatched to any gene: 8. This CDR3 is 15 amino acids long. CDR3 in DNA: TGCGCCAGCAGTCGAGGACAGGGCCCATCCTACGAGCAGTACTTC. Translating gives CASSRGQGPSYEQYF.